The source of this T cell receptor (beta chain) is a study of spatial heterogeneity in lung cancer (dated by TCRdb to between 2018 and 2021). In terms of the full investigation: More beta-chain than alpha-chain transcripts were consistently detected, likely reflecting higher beta-chain transcript abundance. At surgery, both alpha and beta chains were TCR-sequenced in 220 tumor regions, 63 to 80 matched nontumor lung samples and a few dozen PBMC samples. Nonsynonymous mutation counts, determined by whole-exome sequencing of tumor tissue, were related to features of the TCR repertoire. The study quantitatively compared TCR alpha and beta repertoires across multiple tumor regions, matched nontumor lung and blood in non-small cell lung cancer. In the raw uncorrected reads, each unique combination of TCR and UMI appeared more than ten times on average.

Receptor libraries were prepared by 5' RACE. TCRdb lists the instrument as NextSeq 500. In the TCR library protocol, a unique molecular identifier was attached to each TCR cDNA molecule so that PCR and sequencing errors could be corrected. As for how the authors treated the data: Decombinator tools were used for TCR identification, UMI-based error correction and CDR3 extraction. Expanded TCRs were defined as those above a frequency of 2 per 1,000, corresponding to the top 1% of the tumor frequency distribution. Rényi diversity was computed with the R vegan package after subsampling each repertoire 100 times to 5,000 TCRs. CDR3 similarity networks were built from amino acid triplet string-kernel similarity, connecting CDR3s with pairwise similarity above 0.82. TCRdb redid the processing of the public reads, applying fastp at Q25 and MiXCR, and retained in-frame beta chains. Rows matching on CDR3 protein sequence are summarized as one entry with the most common DNA and genes. The V and J calls and clone size are TCRdb's, not the authors'. This sample comprises about 18,000 distinct CDR3 sequences, 15% to 20% of them detected only once. The ten largest clones represent about an eighth of the sample.

A word on this clonotype: Its antigen has not been determined. One base away there is no much larger clone; base qualities are not given.

The time point label, as the study defines it: sample taken at primary tumor resection. Whole RNA extracted from tumor and nontumor lung tissue, or from cryopreserved PBMC samples, was used for TCR sequencing without cell sorting. Donors were about 70 patients with early-stage, untreated non-small cell lung cancer from the lung TRACERx cohort. Only patients for whom sufficient RNA was available from at least two tumor regions were selected for TCR sequencing. The CDR3 has 16 amino acids, counting the end cysteine and phenylalanine. The sequence is cut down to CDR3 DNA, 48 bases in frame from base 1. V lost 5 bases and J lost 1 base, and the count of bases not matched to a germline gene is 9. From the germline V gene (reference sequence), CDR1 is SEHNR and CDR2 is FQNEAQ. Broad study findings and their caveats: Ubiquitous expanded tumor TCRs showed up in blood more often at tumor resection than at routine follow-up. Confirming at a functional level the hypothesis that regional TCRs recognize regional mutations was considered to require additional single-cell paired TCR alpha and beta sequencing.

This clonotype was sampled from a male donor with early-stage non-small cell lung cancer. The chain couples TRBV7-9 to TRBJ2-5, and TRBD1 matches 8 of the central bases. The starting material was PBMCs, obtained at surgery. The base sequence is TGTGCCAGCAGCCCCCGGCAGGGGGCGGCCCAAGAGACCCAGTACTTC. This translates into CASSPRQGAAQETQYF. Outside the CDR3, residues come from the reference TRBV7-9 and TRBJ2-5 proteins, so the full variable domain is: DTGVSQNPRHKITKRGQNVTFRCDPISEHNRLYWYRQTLGQGPEFLTYFQNEAQLEKSRLLSDRFSAERPKGSFSTLEIQRTEQGDSAMYLCASSPRQGAAQETQYFGPGTRLLVL.